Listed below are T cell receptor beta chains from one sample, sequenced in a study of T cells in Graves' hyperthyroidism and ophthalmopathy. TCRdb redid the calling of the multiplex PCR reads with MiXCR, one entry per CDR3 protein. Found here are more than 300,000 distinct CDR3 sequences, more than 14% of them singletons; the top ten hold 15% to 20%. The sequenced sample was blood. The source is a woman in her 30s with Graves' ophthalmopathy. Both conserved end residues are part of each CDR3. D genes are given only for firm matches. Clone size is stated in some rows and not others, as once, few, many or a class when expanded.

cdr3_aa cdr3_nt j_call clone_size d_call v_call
CASSYSSSRAFSNQPQHF TGTGCCAGCAGTTACTCGAGTTCCAGAGCTTTCAGCAATCAGCCCCAGCATTTT TRBJ1-5 many - TRBV6-5
CASSQALAGGRDTQYF TGTGCCAGCAGCCAAGCTCTGGCGGGGGGGCGAGATACGCAGTATTTT TRBJ2-3 - TRBD2 TRBV4-2
CATSDPTEAGGEAFF TGTGCCACCAGTGATCCTACAGAGGCTGGTGGTGAAGCTTTCTTT TRBJ1-1 many - TRBV24-1
CSVDLGQGREQYF TGCAGCGTTGACCTAGGACAGGGGCGCGAGCAGTACTTC TRBJ2-7 - TRBD1 TRBV29-1
CATSDIKSEDNQPQHF TGTGCCACCAGTGATATTAAGTCAGAAGACAATCAGCCCCAGCATTTT TRBJ1-5 many - TRBV24-1
CSAGERLDTEAFF TGCAGCGCAGGGGAAAGACTGGACACTGAAGCTTTCTTT TRBJ1-1 many - TRBV29-1
CASSRSGAGETYNEQFF TGTGCCAGCAGCCGAAGTGGGGCAGGGGAAACCTACAATGAGCAGTTCTTC TRBJ2-1 many - TRBV4-2
CASRGTGSAQPQHF TGTGCCAGCAGGGGGACAGGGTCGGCTCAGCCCCAGCATTTT TRBJ1-5 - TRBD1 TRBV2
CASSSLVEGETQYF TGCGCCAGCAGCTCCCTCGTGGAGGGGGAGACCCAGTACTTC TRBJ2-5 few - TRBV4-1
CASGGRGETQYF TGTGCCAGCGGGGGGAGAGGGGAGACCCAGTACTTC TRBJ2-5 few - TRBV27
CASRVSGTGGQETQYF TGTGCCAGCAGGGTCAGCGGGACAGGGGGCCAAGAGACCCAGTACTTC TRBJ2-5 many TRBD1 TRBV3-1
CASSVSSGLRHGEQFF TGTGCCAGCAGCGTTTCTAGCGGACTCCGACACGGGGAGCAGTTCTTC TRBJ2-1 many TRBD2 TRBV7-9
CSAFKSFRGTEGNSPLHF TGCAGTGCTTTCAAATCTTTCAGGGGAACAGAGGGGAATTCACCCCTCCACTTT TRBJ1-6 few - TRBV20-1
CSTWLGANQPQHF TGCAGTACCTGGCTGGGGGCCAATCAGCCCCAGCATTTT TRBJ1-5 many - TRBV20-1
CAISESGQLDYGYTF TGTGCCATCAGTGAAAGTGGACAGCTGGACTATGGCTACACCTTC TRBJ1-2 few - TRBV10-3
CASRGHLQSHEQYF TGTGCCAGCAGGGGACACCTTCAGAGCCACGAGCAGTACTTC TRBJ2-7 many - TRBV11-1
CASSRTSGTTDTQYF TGTGCCAGCAGCCGGACTAGCGGTACCACAGATACGCAGTATTTT TRBJ2-3 many TRBD2 TRBV27
CALNGQGRYGYTF TGTGCCCTCAACGGACAGGGGAGGTATGGCTACACCTTC TRBJ1-2 - TRBD1 TRBV30
CASSSPGSGELFF TGTGCCAGCAGTTCTCCAGGGTCCGGGGAGCTGTTTTTT TRBJ2-2 many - TRBV27
CASQGAAEQYF TGTGCCAGCCAGGGGGCTGCCGAGCAGTACTTC TRBJ2-7 many TRBD1 TRBV28
CSAHQGDGEAFF TGCAGTGCCCACCAGGGAGATGGTGAAGCTTTCTTT TRBJ1-1 - - TRBV20-1
CASSYSIYTEAFF TGTGCCAGCAGTTACTCGATATATACTGAAGCTTTCTTT TRBJ1-1 many - TRBV6-2/TRBV6-3
CASSMTGDTGELFF TGTGCCAGCAGTATGACAGGGGACACCGGGGAGCTGTTTTTT TRBJ2-2 many TRBD1 TRBV6-1
CASRGREKLFF TGTGCCAGCAGGGGGAGGGAAAAACTGTTTTTT TRBJ1-4 many - TRBV2
CASSWRDRGMNTEAFF TGTGCCAGCAGTTGGAGGGACAGGGGCATGAACACTGAAGCTTTCTTT TRBJ1-1 - TRBD1 TRBV28
CASSFRLATEAFF TGTGCCAGCAGTTTTCGGTTAGCCACTGAAGCTTTCTTT TRBJ1-1 many - TRBV28
CSASPGQRYEQYF TGCAGTGCTAGTCCGGGACAGAGATACGAGCAGTACTTC TRBJ2-7 many TRBD1 TRBV20-1
CASSQAGGATYEQYF TGTGCCAGCAGCCAAGCAGGGGGTGCCACCTACGAGCAGTACTTC TRBJ2-7 - TRBD1 TRBV11-1
CASSTTGRFDTDTQYF TGTGCCAGCAGTACGACAGGCCGCTTCGACACAGATACGCAGTATTTT TRBJ2-3 - - TRBV12-3/TRBV12-4
CASILEGASYNEQFF TGTGCCAGCATTTTAGAGGGGGCCTCCTACAATGAGCAGTTCTTC TRBJ2-1 many TRBD1 TRBV7-8
CASSLPTLGELFF TGTGCCAGCAGCTTACCTACATTGGGGGAGCTGTTTTTT TRBJ2-2 many - TRBV7-6
CSVHLREKNTEAFF TGCAGCGTGCACCTGAGGGAGAAGAACACTGAAGCTTTCTTT TRBJ1-1 many - TRBV29-1
CAWAKTGNTEAFF TGTGCCTGGGCTAAGACAGGGAACACTGAAGCTTTCTTT TRBJ1-1 few - TRBV30
CASSPGTSGFSTDTQYF TGTGCCAGCAGCCCCGGGACTAGCGGGTTTAGCACAGATACGCAGTATTTT TRBJ2-3 few TRBD2 TRBV4-2
CASSLMGTSNQPQHF TGTGCCAGCAGTTTAATGGGTACGAGCAATCAGCCCCAGCATTTT TRBJ1-5 many - TRBV12-3/TRBV12-4
CASTREGTDTQYF TGTGCCAGCACTCGGGAGGGTACCGATACGCAGTATTTT TRBJ2-3 few TRBD2 TRBV6-1
CASSPAGGRTDTQYF TGTGCCAGCAGCCCGGCGGGGGGGCGCACAGATACGCAGTATTTT TRBJ2-3 many TRBD2 TRBV3-1
CSARDGGTGNTEAFF TGCAGTGCTAGAGATGGTGGGACAGGGAACACTGAAGCTTTCTTT TRBJ1-1 many TRBD1 TRBV20-1
CASSSVTSGGASSYEQYF TGTGCCAGCAGCTCCGTGACTAGCGGGGGGGCCAGCTCCTACGAGCAGTACTTC TRBJ2-7 - TRBD2 TRBV7-2
CSASLGQGRQAFF TGCAGTGCTAGTTTAGGACAGGGGAGACAGGCTTTCTTT TRBJ1-1 many TRBD1 TRBV20-1
CASSAWRTEAFF TGTGCCAGCAGTGCCTGGCGGACTGAAGCTTTCTTT TRBJ1-1 - - TRBV6-1
CASSLPGANYGYTF TGTGCCAGCAGCTTACCGGGAGCTAACTATGGCTACACCTTC TRBJ1-2 many - TRBV7-9